Listed below are T cell receptor beta chains from one sample, sequenced in a study of T cells in narcolepsy. Assay used: immunoSEQ multiplex PCR; TCRdb lists only in-frame clones, some missing. The sample lists fewer than 35,000 clones; 82% were seen once. Sequencing was done on a sample of CD45RA- memory CD4+ T cells from PBMCs. The receptors here all came from a human donor with narcolepsy. Each CDR3 is given with its conserved first and last residue.

V: TRBV9
CDR3: CASSPPGQTDTQYF

V: TRBV10-3
CDR3: CAIRKAGNTDTQYF

V: TRBV18
CDR3: CASSPVRATNEKLFF

V: TRBV7-2
CDR3: CASSFLITPNNEQFF

V: TRBV19
CDR3: CASSPRGSRDIQYF

V: TRBV18
CDR3: CASSGGQNTEAFF

V: TRBV28
CDR3: CASSGTGGPNSPLHF

V: TRBV11-1
CDR3: CASSLRTHYGYTF

V: TRBV7-9
CDR3: CASSRLAASSYEQYF

V: TRBV27
CDR3: CASTRPGPGNTIYF

V: TRBV30
CDR3: CASSYGLRGQETQYF

V: TRBV4-2
CDR3: CASSQVRSYEQYF

V: TRBV29-1
CDR3: CSATDSRNTEAFF

V: TRBV19
CDR3: CASSTWGNTIYF

V: TRBV6-1
CDR3: CASIEGGGLLGEQYF

V: TRBV30
CDR3: CAWSVDSASGNTIYF